What follows is one T cell receptor (beta chain) and its context. The antigen remains unidentified. The entry originates in a study of cytomegalovirus exposure and HLA in healthy donors. Primers for the PCR totalled 60 Vbeta and 13 Jbeta. The method was immunoSEQ multiplex PCR; TCRdb's version includes in-frame clones alone and lacks a portion of them. The sample has some 140,000 clones, approximately 73% seen once. This CDR3 comprises 18 residues. Germline V lookup: CDR1 SGHRS, CDR2 YFSETQ. With V trimmed by 1 base and J by 2 bases, 10 bases remained unmatched. Study conclusions and caveats: The study had only CMV serostatus as immune exposure information. The number of N-insertions in an Asian-associated ancestry cluster was reportedly below the approximately 680-donor mean in a later analysis. TCR beta sequences numbering around 15,000 were associated with HLA alleles at 0.05 false discovery rate in a later analysis. Evidence from a later analysis indicated that most CMV-associated TCR beta chains looked HLA-restricted.

The origin of this receptor is a woman aged 40 to 50 in good health and CMV-seronegative. The sample was PBMCs. The J gene is TRBJ2-5, the V gene TRBV5-1, with TRBD2 matching over 11 bases. The CDR3 loop reads CASSLSTSGGRKQETQYF. The CDR3 DNA reads TGCGCCAGCAGCTTGAGTACTAGCGGGGGAAGGAAACAAGAGACCCAGTACTTC.